Listed below are T cell receptor beta chains from one sample, sequenced in a study of blood T cell repertoires in COVID-19. Sequenced by immunoSEQ multiplex PCR; TCRdb stores in-frame clones only, minus some. The sample lists about 55,000 clones, about 90% occurring once. The sequenced sample was peripheral blood. The receptors derive from a man aged 55 to 70 with active COVID-19. CDR3s include the opening cysteine and the closing phenylalanine or tryptophan. Each record gives: V gene, CDR3 length, J gene, CDR3 protein.

v_call: TRBV11-2; cdr3_length: 15; j_call: TRBJ2-7; cdr3_aa: CASSSGTRGLYEQYF
v_call: TRBV6-5; cdr3_length: 16; j_call: TRBJ1-3; cdr3_aa: CASSYNRDNSGNTIYF
v_call: TRBV12-5; cdr3_length: 17; j_call: TRBJ2-1; cdr3_aa: CASGLVLGTGPRNEQFF
v_call: TRBV15; cdr3_length: 14; j_call: TRBJ2-1; cdr3_aa: CATSLTGSYNEQFF
v_call: TRBV12-5; cdr3_length: 18; j_call: TRBJ2-1; cdr3_aa: CASGHGGSRRERTSEQFF
v_call: TRBV21-1; cdr3_length: 14; j_call: TRBJ2-7; cdr3_aa: CASSKQATGHEQYF
v_call: TRBV19; cdr3_length: 14; j_call: TRBJ1-5; cdr3_aa: CASSIGQSNQPQHF
v_call: TRBV3-1/TRBV3-2; cdr3_length: 15; j_call: TRBJ2-1; cdr3_aa: CASSTTGLSYNEQFF
v_call: TRBV19; cdr3_length: 13; j_call: TRBJ1-2; cdr3_aa: CASSIDRTGSYTF
v_call: TRBV25-1; cdr3_length: 16; j_call: TRBJ1-2; cdr3_aa: CASSEFEGKEGYGYTF
v_call: TRBV3-1/TRBV3-2; cdr3_length: 16; j_call: TRBJ2-7; cdr3_aa: CASSQGGTALIREQYF
v_call: TRBV9; cdr3_length: 15; j_call: TRBJ2-7; cdr3_aa: CASSVAPAAGYEQYF
v_call: TRBV4-1; cdr3_length: 13; j_call: TRBJ1-1; cdr3_aa: CASSHEGNTEAFF
v_call: TRBV5-6; cdr3_length: 14; j_call: TRBJ2-7; cdr3_aa: CASSAGTGAYEQYF
v_call: TRBV3-1/TRBV3-2; cdr3_length: 16; j_call: TRBJ2-2; cdr3_aa: CASSPTQLAGGGELFF
v_call: TRBV6-1; cdr3_length: 16; j_call: TRBJ1-2; cdr3_aa: CASSVYRPGRTNGYTF
v_call: TRBV2; cdr3_length: 15; j_call: TRBJ1-3; cdr3_aa: CASSRQGRSGNTIYF
v_call: TRBV28; cdr3_length: 15; j_call: TRBJ2-5; cdr3_aa: CASSRGTSVKETQYF
v_call: TRBV3-1/TRBV3-2; cdr3_length: 14; j_call: TRBJ1-1; cdr3_aa: CASQAGARNTEAFF
v_call: TRBV30; cdr3_length: 12; j_call: TRBJ2-7; cdr3_aa: CAWSAGSYEQYF
v_call: TRBV1; cdr3_length: 17; j_call: TRBJ2-5; cdr3_aa: CTSSHSLGGRGEETQYF
v_call: TRBV9; cdr3_length: 13; j_call: TRBJ1-1; cdr3_aa: CASSRAGATEAFF
v_call: TRBV6-5; cdr3_length: 15; j_call: TRBJ2-1; cdr3_aa: CASSYLLAGGSEQFF
v_call: TRBV14; cdr3_length: 14; j_call: TRBJ2-4; cdr3_aa: CASSRGQPENIQYF
v_call: TRBV9; cdr3_length: 13; j_call: TRBJ1-1; cdr3_aa: CASSAGQRAEAFF
v_call: TRBV15; cdr3_length: 14; j_call: TRBJ2-7; cdr3_aa: CATSRETGTYEQYF
v_call: TRBV12-3/TRBV12-4; cdr3_length: 12; j_call: TRBJ1-1; cdr3_aa: CAAQGSGTEAFF
v_call: TRBV5-1; cdr3_length: 11; j_call: TRBJ2-3; cdr3_aa: CASSSGIAQYF
v_call: TRBV18; cdr3_length: 12; j_call: TRBJ2-3; cdr3_aa: CASSLGTDTQYF
v_call: TRBV6-5; cdr3_length: 12; j_call: TRBJ1-2; cdr3_aa: CASRVEGSGYTF
v_call: TRBV11-2; cdr3_length: 15; j_call: TRBJ2-3; cdr3_aa: CASTTGGGGTDTQYF
v_call: TRBV19; cdr3_length: 18; j_call: TRBJ2-2; cdr3_aa: CASNKLAGVFGGTGELFF
v_call: TRBV5-1; cdr3_length: 13; j_call: TRBJ1-2; cdr3_aa: CASSAGDRDGYTF
v_call: TRBV5-1; cdr3_length: 16; j_call: TRBJ2-2; cdr3_aa: CASSLMLAGGTGELFF
v_call: TRBV7-9; cdr3_length: 16; j_call: TRBJ2-5; cdr3_aa: CASSWGTGGSLETQYF
v_call: TRBV7-2; cdr3_length: 15; j_call: TRBJ1-2; cdr3_aa: CASSLVWQGGLGYTF
v_call: TRBV10-1; cdr3_length: 13; j_call: TRBJ1-1; cdr3_aa: CASSEQGVTEAFF